What follows are 2 T cell receptor beta chains derived from one specimen sequenced in a study of T cell responses to AZD1222 COVID-19 vaccine. Profiling relied on immunoSEQ multiplex PCR, and the TCRdb table lists in-frame clones only, not all of them. This sample has about 120,000 clones, with about 86% found just once. The source was peripheral blood, collected 28 days after the second AZD1222 dose. The receptors derive from an adult who received the AZD1222 COVID-19 vaccine.

As DNA, the CDR3 is TGTGCCATCAGGCACGCAGGGGGCGGGGAGCAGTACTTC. Translation gives CAIRHAGGGEQYF. The chain couples TRBV10-3 to TRBJ2-7; TRBD1 aligns across 8 bases. This CDR3 has 13 residues. V was clipped by 6 bases and J by 7 bases; unmatched bases: 8. Looked up from germline, CDR1 is ENHRY and CDR2 is SYGVKD.

J is TRBJ1-2 and V is TRBV5-1; 7 bases fit TRBD1. After removal of 0 bases from V and 7 bases from J, the junction contained 6 bases not matched to a gene. The CDR3 covers 14 residues. Looked up from germline, CDR1 is SGHRS and CDR2 is YFSETQ. CDR3 in amino acids: CASSLATGNVGYTF. In nucleotides, the CDR3 is TGCGCCAGCAGCTTGGCGACAGGGAATGTTGGCTACACCTTC.